The rows below give T cell receptor beta chains drawn from one sample of a study of cytomegalovirus exposure and HLA in healthy donors. Repertoires were generated with immunoSEQ multiplex PCR, while TCRdb's copy carries only in-frame clones and drops some. This sample carries approximately 150,000 clones, roughly 80% of them seen once, and the ten largest clones take roughly 14%. The sample was PBMCs. These receptor sequences come from a woman in her thirties or forties in good health and CMV-seronegative. The CDR3 runs from the conserved cysteine through the conserved F or W. A D gene is named only where the DNA matches it firmly. Expanded clones get a size class; other rows say once, few or many, or leave the size out.

.	TRBV18	TRBJ1-1	.	CASSPTRVQNEAFF	TGTGCCAGCTCACCCACCAGGGTTCAGAATGAAGCTTTCTTT
few	TRBV9	TRBJ2-3	.	CASSVGLLTDTQYF	TGTGCCAGCAGCGTAGGACTCCTCACAGATACGCAGTATTTT
.	TRBV7-2	TRBJ1-4	TRBD1	CASSLARTGGDEKLFF	TGTGCCAGCAGCTTAGCGAGGACAGGGGGAGATGAAAAACTGTTTTTT
.	TRBV7-7	TRBJ2-2	.	CASGRDSNTGELFF	TGTGCTAGCGGACGGGACTCCAACACCGGGGAGCTGTTTTTT
.	TRBV9	TRBJ2-1	TRBD2	CASSVGLAGGGKSYNEQFF	TGTGCCAGCAGCGTTGGGCTAGCGGGAGGAGGTAAGTCCTACAATGAGCAGTTCTTC
few	TRBV5-1	TRBJ2-7	.	CASSTDGVTYEQYF	TGCGCCAGCAGCACTGACGGGGTAACCTACGAGCAGTACTTC
.	TRBV15	TRBJ2-2	TRBD1	CATESLGTGVGSGNTGELFF	TGTGCCACCGAGTCCCTTGGGACAGGGGTCGGGAGCGGGAACACCGGGGAGCTGTTTTTT
.	TRBV7-3	TRBJ2-1	.	CASSPDLVLQFF	TGTGCCAGCAGCCCCGACCTAGTTCTACAGTTCTTC
.	TRBV9	TRBJ1-4	.	CASSVSGTLNNEKLFF	TGTGCCAGCAGCGTATCCGGGACACTAAATAATGAAAAACTGTTTTTT
.	TRBV2	TRBJ2-3	TRBD2	CASSASGVDTQYF	TGTGCCAGCAGTGCTAGCGGGGTTGATACGCAGTATTTT
.	TRBV29-1	TRBJ2-1	TRBD1	CSARDRGYNEQFF	TGCAGCGCCCGGGACAGGGGGTACAATGAGCAGTTCTTC